A selection of T cell receptor beta chains follows, all from one sample in a study of cytomegalovirus exposure and HLA in healthy donors. Profiled with immunoSEQ multiplex PCR; TCRdb holds only in-frame clones, not every one. The data hold a few hundred thousand clones, with approximately 80% observed a single time. Sequenced: PBMCs. Receptor source: a man aged 25 to 40 in good health and CMV-seronegative. Both conserved end residues are part of each CDR3. The order of the fields is D gene, V gene, J gene, CDR3 DNA, CDR3 protein. The D gene is left open where the match is weak.

D gene: -
V gene: TRBV6-5
J gene: TRBJ2-7
CDR3 DNA: TGTGCCAGCAGTTACGGAGGGGGGGCCTACGAGCAGTACTTC
CDR3 protein: CASSYGGGAYEQYF

D gene: -
V gene: TRBV4-1
J gene: TRBJ1-2
CDR3 DNA: TGCGCCAGCAGCCAGGGGGCTGGCTATGGCTACACCTTC
CDR3 protein: CASSQGAGYGYTF

D gene: TRBD1
V gene: TRBV7-2
J gene: TRBJ2-5
CDR3 DNA: TGTGCCAGCAGCTTCGTACAGGGGGGAGAGACCCAGTACTTC
CDR3 protein: CASSFVQGGETQYF

D gene: -
V gene: TRBV21-1
J gene: TRBJ2-2
CDR3 DNA: TGTGCCAGCAGCAAAGACATGACCGGGGAGCTGTTTTTT
CDR3 protein: CASSKDMTGELFF

D gene: -
V gene: TRBV21-1
J gene: TRBJ2-5
CDR3 DNA: TGTGCCAGCAGCAAATTAGGGACAGGGGAGACCCAGTACTTC
CDR3 protein: CASSKLGTGETQYF

D gene: TRBD1
V gene: TRBV15
J gene: TRBJ2-3
CDR3 DNA: TGTGCCACCAGCGATGGACAGGGGAGCACAGATACGCAGTATTTT
CDR3 protein: CATSDGQGSTDTQYF

D gene: -
V gene: TRBV28
J gene: TRBJ1-1
CDR3 DNA: TGTGCCAGCAGTTTTGGCCCCGCGGACACTGAAGCTTTCTTT
CDR3 protein: CASSFGPADTEAFF

D gene: TRBD1
V gene: TRBV6-4
J gene: TRBJ1-5
CDR3 DNA: TGTGCCAGCAGTGATCATAACCGGGACAGGGGCAATCAGCCCCAGCATTTT
CDR3 protein: CASSDHNRDRGNQPQHF

D gene: TRBD1
V gene: TRBV28
J gene: TRBJ2-5
CDR3 DNA: TGTGCCAGCAGTGCCCCCGGGACAGGGTTGGAGACCCAGTACTTC
CDR3 protein: CASSAPGTGLETQYF

D gene: TRBD1
V gene: TRBV19
J gene: TRBJ1-2
CDR3 DNA: TGTGCCAGTCAGGTCGGGCAGGGGGCGCTTGGCTACACCTTC
CDR3 protein: CASQVGQGALGYTF

D gene: TRBD1
V gene: TRBV9
J gene: TRBJ2-7
CDR3 DNA: TGTGCCAGGATTCCCCGCCTTCTTGAGGGGGCTTACGAGCAGTACTTC
CDR3 protein: CARIPRLLEGAYEQYF

D gene: -
V gene: TRBV18
J gene: TRBJ1-1
CDR3 DNA: TGTGCCAGTTCCGGGACTATCAACACTGAAGCTTTCTTT
CDR3 protein: CASSGTINTEAFF

D gene: TRBD1
V gene: TRBV19
J gene: TRBJ2-3
CDR3 DNA: TGTGCCAGTAGGCAGGGGGTTACGACAGATACGCAGTATTTT
CDR3 protein: CASRQGVTTDTQYF

D gene: TRBD1
V gene: TRBV9
J gene: TRBJ2-1
CDR3 DNA: TGTGCCAGCAGCGTAGTTGAAGGGACAGTCCTCAATGAGCAGTTCTTC
CDR3 protein: CASSVVEGTVLNEQFF

D gene: TRBD2
V gene: TRBV9
J gene: TRBJ2-5
CDR3 DNA: TGTGCCAGCAGCGAGACGGGACTAGCGGGTGAGACCCAGTACTTC
CDR3 protein: CASSETGLAGETQYF

D gene: TRBD1
V gene: TRBV9
J gene: TRBJ1-1
CDR3 DNA: TGTGCCAGCAGCCCACGCACAGGGGGCACTGAAGCTTTCTTT
CDR3 protein: CASSPRTGGTEAFF

D gene: TRBD1
V gene: TRBV5-1
J gene: TRBJ1-2
CDR3 DNA: TGCGCCAGCAGTGCCGGGACAGGGCAAAGAGACGGCTACACCTTC
CDR3 protein: CASSAGTGQRDGYTF

D gene: TRBD2
V gene: TRBV5-4
J gene: TRBJ2-3
CDR3 DNA: TGTGCCAGCAGCGGACGTCGCCTAGCGGGGGATGATACGCAGTATTTT
CDR3 protein: CASSGRRLAGDDTQYF

D gene: -
V gene: TRBV2
J gene: TRBJ2-7
CDR3 DNA: TGTGCCAGCAGTGCACAGGGGAGGAACGAGCAGTACTTC
CDR3 protein: CASSAQGRNEQYF

D gene: TRBD1
V gene: TRBV28
J gene: TRBJ1-6
CDR3 DNA: TGTGCCAGCAGTTTATGGTCCAGGGGGAGCTATAATTCACCCCTCCACTTT
CDR3 protein: CASSLWSRGSYNSPLHF

D gene: -
V gene: TRBV2
J gene: TRBJ2-5
CDR3 DNA: TGTGCCAGCAGTGGGTCGCCCGCCAGCGTAGTAGAGACCCAGTACTTC
CDR3 protein: CASSGSPASVVETQYF

D gene: -
V gene: TRBV5-6
J gene: TRBJ1-1
CDR3 DNA: TGTGCCAGCAGCTTGGCGAATTGGGGGCGGAGAGCTGAAGCTTTCTTT
CDR3 protein: CASSLANWGRRAEAFF